This T cell receptor (beta chain) was retrieved from a study of regulatory T cells in long-lasting Graves disease. Overall study context: The antithyroid drugs taken by newly diagnosed Graves' patients had been used for under 3 months. Study conclusions and caveats: Among samples with persistent disease, TRBV28, TRBJ1-2 and TRBJ2-5 were favored.

This clonotype was detected only a few times. Antigen specificity is unknown. Libraries of TCR beta came from iRepertoire HTBI primers plus Arm-PCR of CDR3 regions. TCRdb itself ran the multiplex PCR reads through MiXCR, one entry per CDR3 protein. The sample lists 450,000 to 700,000 distinct CDR3 sequences; roughly 14% were seen once. Stated time point: newly diagnosed GD, antithyroid drugs for less than 3 months. PBMC-extracted RNA yielded the TCR library. CDR3 length: 15 residues. CDR1 and CDR2 (germline): KGHDR, SFDVKD. Trimming left V 3 bases short and J 2 bases short, with 9 bases between. The same data also went into a second study, on T cells in Graves' hyperthyroidism and ophthalmopathy.

This clonotype was sampled from a man aged 25-40 years with Graves disease. The specimen was peripheral blood mononuclear cells (PBMCs), collected at new diagnosis, from a patient treated with antithyroid drugs. The rearrangement uses TRBV24-1 and TRBJ2-2, with D possibly being TRBD2 (5 bases). CDR3: CATSDTGKNTGELFF. CDR3 in DNA: TGTGCCACCAGTGATACCGGGAAAAACACCGGGGAGCTGTTTTTT.